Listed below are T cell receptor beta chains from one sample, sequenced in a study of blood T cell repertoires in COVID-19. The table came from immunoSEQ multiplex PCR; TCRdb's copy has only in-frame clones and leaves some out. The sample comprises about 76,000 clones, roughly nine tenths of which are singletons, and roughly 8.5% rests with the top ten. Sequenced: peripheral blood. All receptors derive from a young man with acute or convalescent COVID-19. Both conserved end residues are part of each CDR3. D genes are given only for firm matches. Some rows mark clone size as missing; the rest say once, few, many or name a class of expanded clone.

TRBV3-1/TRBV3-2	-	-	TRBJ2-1	CASGRLSSNEQFF	TGTGCCAGTGGGAGGCTAAGCTCCAATGAGCAGTTCTTC
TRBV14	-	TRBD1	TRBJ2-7	CASSLGQGGFYEQYF	TGTGCCAGCAGCCTGGGACAGGGGGGATTCTACGAGCAGTACTTC
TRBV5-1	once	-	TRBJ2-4	CASSLDLGASVNIQYF	TGCGCCAGCAGCTTGGATCTGGGGGCATCAGTAAACATTCAGTACTTC
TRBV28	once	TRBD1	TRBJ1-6	CASSLPGQVSPLHF	TGTGCCAGCAGTTTACCGGGACAGGTTTCACCCCTCCACTTT
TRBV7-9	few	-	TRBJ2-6	CASRETGANVLTF	TGTGCCAGCCGAGAAACTGGGGCCAACGTCCTGACTTTC
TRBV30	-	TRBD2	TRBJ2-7	CACEGTSEYEQYF	TGTGCCTGTGAAGGGACTAGCGAGTACGAGCAGTACTTC
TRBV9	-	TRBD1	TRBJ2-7	CDKVGQGTYEQYF	TGTGACAAGGTGGGACAGGGGACCTACGAGCAGTACTTC
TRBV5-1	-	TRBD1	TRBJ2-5	CASYTGGPQETQYF	TGCGCCAGCTACACAGGGGGACCCCAAGAGACCCAGTACTTC
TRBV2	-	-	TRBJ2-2	CASRAIGGRAGELFF	TGTGCCAGCAGGGCAATAGGAGGACGCGCCGGGGAGCTGTTTTTT
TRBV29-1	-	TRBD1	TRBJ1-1	CSGHRGLDTEAFF	TGCAGCGGTCACAGGGGCTTGGACACTGAAGCTTTCTTT
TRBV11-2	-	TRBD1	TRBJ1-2	CASSSARQGANYGYTF	TGTGCCAGCAGCTCCGCCCGACAGGGGGCTAACTATGGCTACACCTTC
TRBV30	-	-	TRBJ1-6	CAWNIAADSFHF	TGTGCCTGGAACATTGCGGCCGACAGCTTCCACTTT
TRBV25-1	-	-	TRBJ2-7	CASSPSENVYEQYF	TGTGCCAGCAGTCCTAGCGAGAACGTCTACGAGCAGTACTTC
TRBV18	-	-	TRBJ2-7	CASSPRGGQWPYEQYF	TGTGCCAGCTCACCACGGGGCGGTCAATGGCCCTACGAGCAGTACTTC
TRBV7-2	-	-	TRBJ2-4	CASRPPGAKNIQYF	TGTGCCAGCAGGCCGCCCGGGGCCAAAAACATTCAGTACTTC
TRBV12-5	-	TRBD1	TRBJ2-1	CASGYGTGTGERHEQFF	TGTGCTAGTGGCTACGGTACAGGGACAGGGGAACGGCATGAGCAGTTCTTC
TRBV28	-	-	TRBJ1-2	CASSFYYGYTF	TGTGCCAGCAGTTTCTACTATGGCTACACCTTC
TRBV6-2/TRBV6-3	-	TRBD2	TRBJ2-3	CASSYGLADTDTQYF	TGTGCCAGCAGTTACGGACTAGCGGACACAGATACGCAGTATTTT
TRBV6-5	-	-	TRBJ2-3	CASSLRRGGESTQYF	TGTGCCAGCAGTCTCCGCCGCGGAGGGGAGAGTACGCAGTATTTT
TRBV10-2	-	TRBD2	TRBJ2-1	CAVGGEQFF	TGCGCCGTCGGGGGGGAGCAGTTCTTC
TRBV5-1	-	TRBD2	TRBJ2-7	CASSLAGGPYEQYF	TGCGCCAGCAGCTTAGCGGGAGGGCCTTACGAGCAGTACTTC
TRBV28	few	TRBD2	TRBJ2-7	CASAPSGRASEQYF	TGTGCCAGCGCCCCTAGCGGGAGAGCTTCCGAGCAGTACTTC
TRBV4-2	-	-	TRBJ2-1	CASSQGAGSYNEQFF	TGTGCCAGCAGCCAAGGGGCAGGGTCCTACAATGAGCAGTTCTTC
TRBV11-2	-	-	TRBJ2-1	CASSLGGGDNEQFF	TGTGCCAGCAGCTTAGGAGGCGGGGATAATGAGCAGTTCTTC
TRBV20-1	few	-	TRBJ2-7	CSASNSEDYEQYF	TGCAGTGCTAGTAACAGTGAAGACTACGAGCAGTACTTC
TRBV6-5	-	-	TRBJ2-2	CASSLRRGELFF	TGTGCCAGCAGTCTTCGGCGGGGGGAGCTGTTTTTT
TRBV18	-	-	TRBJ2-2	CASSGTPVGTGELFF	TGTGCCAGCTCCGGGACACCTGTCGGCACCGGGGAGCTGTTTTTT
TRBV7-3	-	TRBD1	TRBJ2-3	CASSRTGSSTDTQYF	TGTGCCAGCAGCCGGACAGGCTCTAGCACAGATACGCAGTATTTT
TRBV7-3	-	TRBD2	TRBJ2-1	CASSSGLAGVGVDEQFF	TGTGCCAGCAGCTCGGGACTAGCGGGAGTTGGCGTGGATGAGCAGTTCTTC
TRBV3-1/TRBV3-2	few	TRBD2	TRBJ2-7	CASSHGTSGREQYF	TGTGCCAGCAGCCATGGGACTAGCGGGAGGGAGCAGTACTTC
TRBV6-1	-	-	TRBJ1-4	CASSETGATNEKLFF	TGTGCCAGCAGTGAAACAGGTGCAACTAATGAAAAACTGTTTTTT
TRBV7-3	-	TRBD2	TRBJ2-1	CASSPSGLGSVEQFF	TGTGCCAGCAGCCCGTCGGGACTAGGTTCTGTTGAGCAGTTCTTC
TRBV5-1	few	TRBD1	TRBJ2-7	CASSLGQGGYEQYF	TGCGCCAGCAGCTTAGGACAGGGGGGCTACGAGCAGTACTTC
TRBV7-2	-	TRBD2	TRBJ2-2	CASSLTGTSGNTGELFF	TGTGCCAGCAGCCTAACCGGGACTAGCGGGAACACCGGGGAGCTGTTTTTT
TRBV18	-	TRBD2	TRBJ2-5	CASSPLELAGVRQETQYF	TGTGCCAGCTCACCATTGGAACTAGCGGGAGTCCGGCAAGAGACCCAGTACTTC
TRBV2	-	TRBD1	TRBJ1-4	CASKDRSNEKLFF	TGTGCCAGCAAGGACAGGAGTAATGAAAAACTGTTTTTT
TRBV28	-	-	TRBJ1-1	CASSLRGSYSEAFF	TGTGCCAGCAGTTTAAGAGGGAGTTACTCTGAAGCTTTCTTT
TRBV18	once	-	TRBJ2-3	CASSPPGVRDTQYF	TGTGCCAGCTCACCACCGGGAGTTCGAGATACGCAGTATTTT
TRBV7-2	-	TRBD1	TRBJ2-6	CASSFQGAGANVLTF	TGTGCCAGCAGCTTCCAGGGGGCTGGGGCCAACGTCCTGACTTTC
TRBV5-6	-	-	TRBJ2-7	CASSYTGFGGEQYF	TGTGCCAGCAGCTATACAGGGTTTGGTGGCGAGCAGTACTTC
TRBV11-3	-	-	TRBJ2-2	CASSPKGGGPGELFF	TGTGCCAGCAGCCCGAAGGGGGGAGGGCCCGGGGAGCTGTTTTTT
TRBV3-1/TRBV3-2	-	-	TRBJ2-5	CASSVWTFQETQYF	TGTGCCAGCAGCGTATGGACTTTCCAAGAGACCCAGTACTTC
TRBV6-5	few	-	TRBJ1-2	CASGQRSRTPYGYTF	TGTGCCAGCGGCCAAAGATCCAGAACACCCTATGGCTACACCTTC
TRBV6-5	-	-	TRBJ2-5	CATRGVQETQYF	TGTGCCACACGCGGGGTACAAGAGACCCAGTACTTC
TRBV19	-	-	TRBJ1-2	CASSTDRGRYGYTF	TGTGCCAGTAGTACCGACAGAGGACGCTATGGCTACACCTTC